The rows below give T cell receptor beta chains drawn from one sample of a study of T cells in Graves' hyperthyroidism and ophthalmopathy. One entry per CDR3 protein, called by TCRdb with MiXCR from the multiplex PCR reads. Of about 420,000 distinct CDR3 sequences in the sample, approximately 14% were seen once. Sequences were obtained from blood. Receptor source: a woman between 18 and 29 years old with Graves' hyperthyroidism. Both conserved end residues are part of each CDR3. Clone size is not always given. Where it is, it says once, few, many or a class for expanded clones.

j_call clone_size v_call cdr3_aa
TRBJ2-7 - TRBV20-1 CSGGVGRNYYEQYF
TRBJ2-1 many TRBV11-2 CASSLTGGLPHNEQFF
TRBJ2-7 - TRBV7-3 CASSLAHPGEQYF
TRBJ1-2 - TRBV6-1 CASSFDLGGGYGYTF
TRBJ1-2 - TRBV6-1 CASSEPGYGYTF
TRBJ1-2 - TRBV12-3/TRBV12-4 CASRGASGYTF
TRBJ2-5 many TRBV2 CASRRLAGGLGKTQYF
TRBJ1-1 - TRBV12-3/TRBV12-4 CASSGQGETEVFF
TRBJ2-2 many TRBV29-1 CSVESQGRPGELFF
TRBJ1-1 many TRBV28 CASSLQGQNTEAFF
TRBJ2-5 many TRBV2 CASSDEGPKTQYF
TRBJ2-3 - TRBV9 CASSEGLVFTDTQYF
TRBJ1-1 - TRBV2 CASVEPPEAFF
TRBJ1-2 few TRBV5-1 CASSLAGLINYGYTF
TRBJ1-2 few TRBV5-8 CASSLAPETNYGYTF
TRBJ2-2 - TRBV11-2 CASSLRTSGTGELFF
TRBJ1-1 many TRBV20-1 CSAWNTEAFF
TRBJ1-1 many TRBV24-1 CATLNWENTEAFF
TRBJ2-5 many TRBV7-2 CASSLVGGAGEETQYF
TRBJ2-7 - TRBV20-1 CSAVAYEQYF
TRBJ2-1 many TRBV5-1 CASSWGLADYNEQFF
TRBJ2-2 many TRBV12-3/TRBV12-4 CASSSDSGSYTGELFF
TRBJ2-3 many TRBV10-1 CASSATRGSTDTQYF
TRBJ2-6 - TRBV9 CASSVDPKSVLTF
TRBJ2-2 few TRBV2 CASRTQGVGTGELFF
TRBJ2-1 many TRBV6-1 CASSYQAPGLAGRGEQFF
TRBJ1-4 many TRBV5-1 CASSLVQDATNEKLFF
TRBJ1-6 many TRBV18 CASSPWTGNSPLHF
TRBJ2-1 few TRBV6-2/TRBV6-3 CASRGGFYSRDEQFF
TRBJ2-7 - TRBV29-1 CSVETSGSSYEQYF
TRBJ2-1 many TRBV27 CASSSESGSSYNEQFF
TRBJ2-7 many TRBV20-1 CSASSTSLSYEQYF
TRBJ2-1 few TRBV20-1 CSARLRGRSYNEQFF
TRBJ2-3 many TRBV29-1 CSVDGRLAGPNWGTDTQYF
TRBJ2-7 - TRBV10-2 CASSPDPGLAGVRAYEQYF
TRBJ2-5 once TRBV20-1 CSASGPATHQETQYF
TRBJ2-1 many TRBV12-3/TRBV12-4 CASSIAGGLNEQFF
TRBJ2-1 many TRBV28 CASSSPGTSGRARHEQFF
TRBJ2-7 many TRBV11-2 CASSYAGDEQYF
TRBJ1-2 - TRBV20-1 CSASGQGHGYTF
TRBJ2-2 many TRBV18 CASSPLENAGELFF
TRBJ2-1 many TRBV5-1 CASSLLGLAGYNEQFF
TRBJ2-3 - TRBV6-1 CASKPRTGWAADTQYF
TRBJ2-7 many TRBV20-1 CSARDHLAGGSRSEQYF
TRBJ2-7 - TRBV7-3 CASSSPTSGEQYF
TRBJ2-5 - TRBV4-3 CASSQDFGTVNMETQYF
TRBJ2-1 many TRBV3-1 CASRAGSPGGEQFF
TRBJ2-5 - TRBV19 CASSIGGAGPQETQYF
TRBJ1-2 many TRBV28 CASFGQGVRGYTF
TRBJ2-5 many TRBV12-3/TRBV12-4 CASSPGASGGVQETQYF
TRBJ2-7 few TRBV20-1 CSASKRQGAYEQYF
TRBJ2-3 many TRBV5-6 CASRSLAGGTDTQYF
TRBJ1-6 many TRBV6-1 CASSIRRESPLHF
TRBJ2-3 many TRBV20-1 CSARDWGRDTDTQYF
TRBJ1-2 - TRBV7-9 CASSWGEEDGYTF